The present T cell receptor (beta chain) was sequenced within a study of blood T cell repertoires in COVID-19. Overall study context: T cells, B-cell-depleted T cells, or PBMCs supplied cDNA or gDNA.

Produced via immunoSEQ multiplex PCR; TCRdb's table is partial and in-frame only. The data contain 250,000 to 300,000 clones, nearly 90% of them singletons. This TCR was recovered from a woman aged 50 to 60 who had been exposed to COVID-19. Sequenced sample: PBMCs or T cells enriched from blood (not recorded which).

As DNA, the CDR3 is TGTGCCAGCAGCCAAAAGACAGTAAATCAGCCCCAGCATTTT. This sequence encodes CASSQKTVNQPQHF. The V gene is TRBV3-1 (or the pseudogene TRBV3-2), the J gene TRBJ1-5; D is perhaps TRBD1 (5 bases). From germline, CDR1 is LGHDT and CDR2 YNNKEL (reference sequence). This CDR3 is built from 14 residues. Trimming shortened V by 2 bases and J by 4 bases, and 9 bases separated the two germline ends.